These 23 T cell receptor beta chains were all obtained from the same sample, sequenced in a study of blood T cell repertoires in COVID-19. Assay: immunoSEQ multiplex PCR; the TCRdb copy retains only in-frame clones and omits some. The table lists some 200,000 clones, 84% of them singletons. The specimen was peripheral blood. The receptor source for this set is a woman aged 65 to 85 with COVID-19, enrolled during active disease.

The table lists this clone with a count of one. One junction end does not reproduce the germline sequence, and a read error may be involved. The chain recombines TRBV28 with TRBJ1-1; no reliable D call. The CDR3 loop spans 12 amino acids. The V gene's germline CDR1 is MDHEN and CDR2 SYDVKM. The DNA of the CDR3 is TGTGCCAGCAGTACCTCTGACACGGAAGCTTTCTTT. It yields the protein CASSTSDTEAFF.

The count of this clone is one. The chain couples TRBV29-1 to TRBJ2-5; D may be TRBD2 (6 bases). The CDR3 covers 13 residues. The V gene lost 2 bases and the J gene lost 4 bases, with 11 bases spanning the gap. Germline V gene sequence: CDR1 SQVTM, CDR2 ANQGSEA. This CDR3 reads CSVEKRAGETQYF. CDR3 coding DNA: TGCAGCGTTGAAAAGCGGGCGGGAGAGACCCAGTACTTC.

The DNA of the CDR3 is TGCGCCAGCAGCACCACGGGACAGGGGATAGATGGCTACACCTTC. Translation: CASSTTGQGIDGYTF. V is TRBV5-1 and J is TRBJ1-2; 10 bases map to TRBD1. CDR3 length: 15 amino acids. The germline V gene encodes CDR1 SGHRS and CDR2 YFSETQ. The junction had 9 bases not matched to a gene; V was cut back by 4 bases and J by 6 bases.

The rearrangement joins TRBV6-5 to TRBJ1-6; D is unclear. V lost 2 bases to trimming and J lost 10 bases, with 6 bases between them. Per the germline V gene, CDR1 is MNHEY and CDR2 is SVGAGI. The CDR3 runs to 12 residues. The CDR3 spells CASSYGESPLHF. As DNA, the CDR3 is TGTGCCAGCAGTTACGGGGAGTCACCCCTCCACTTT.

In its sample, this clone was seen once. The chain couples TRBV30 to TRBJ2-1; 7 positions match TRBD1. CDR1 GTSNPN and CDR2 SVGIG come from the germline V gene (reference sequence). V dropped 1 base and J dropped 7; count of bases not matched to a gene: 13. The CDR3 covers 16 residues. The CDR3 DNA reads TGTGCCTGGAGTGGCGACAGGGTGCGAGTATTAAATGAGCAGTTCTTC. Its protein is CAWSGDRVRVLNEQFF.

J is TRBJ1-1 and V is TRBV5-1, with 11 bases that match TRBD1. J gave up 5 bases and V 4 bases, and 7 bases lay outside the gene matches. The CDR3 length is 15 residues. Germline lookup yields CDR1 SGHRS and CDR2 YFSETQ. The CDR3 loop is CASSVTGTGGTEAFF. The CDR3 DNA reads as TGCGCCAGCAGCGTAACCGGGACAGGGGGAACTGAAGCTTTCTTT.

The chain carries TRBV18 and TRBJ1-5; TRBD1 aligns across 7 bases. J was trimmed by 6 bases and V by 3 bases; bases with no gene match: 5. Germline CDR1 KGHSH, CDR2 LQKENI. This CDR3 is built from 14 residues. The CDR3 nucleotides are TGTGCCAGCTCACCGTCGGGACAGTTTCAGCCCCAGCATTTT. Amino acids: CASSPSGQFQPQHF.

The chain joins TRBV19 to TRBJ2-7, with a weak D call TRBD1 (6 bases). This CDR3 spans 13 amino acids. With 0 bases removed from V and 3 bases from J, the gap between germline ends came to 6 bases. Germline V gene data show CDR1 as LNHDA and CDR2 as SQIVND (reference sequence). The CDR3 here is CASSIDRGYEQYF. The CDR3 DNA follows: TGTGCCAGTAGTATAGACAGGGGCTACGAGCAGTACTTC.

CDR3 protein: CAWSGSGRGPNNEQFF. The CDR3 bases are TGTGCCTGGAGTGGTAGCGGGAGGGGCCCCAACAATGAGCAGTTCTTC. V usage is TRBV30 and J usage is TRBJ2-1; 11 bases map to TRBD2. This CDR3 has 16 residues. J gave up 5 bases and V 1 base, and 7 bases lay outside the gene matches. The V gene's germline CDR1 is GTSNPN and CDR2 SVGIG (reference sequence).

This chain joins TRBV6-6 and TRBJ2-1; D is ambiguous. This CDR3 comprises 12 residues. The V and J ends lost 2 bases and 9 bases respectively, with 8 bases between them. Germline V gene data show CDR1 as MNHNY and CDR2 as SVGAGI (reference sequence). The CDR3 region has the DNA TGTGCCAGCAGTTACACCCAGGCTGAGCAGTTCTTC. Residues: CASSYTQAEQFF.

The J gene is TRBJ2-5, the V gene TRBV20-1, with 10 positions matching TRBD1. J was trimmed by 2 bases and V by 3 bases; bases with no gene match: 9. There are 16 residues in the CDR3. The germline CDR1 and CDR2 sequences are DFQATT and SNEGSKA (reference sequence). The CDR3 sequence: CSASPLRDRGQETQYF. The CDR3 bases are TGCAGTGCTAGTCCCCTCCGGGACAGGGGTCAAGAGACCCAGTACTTC.

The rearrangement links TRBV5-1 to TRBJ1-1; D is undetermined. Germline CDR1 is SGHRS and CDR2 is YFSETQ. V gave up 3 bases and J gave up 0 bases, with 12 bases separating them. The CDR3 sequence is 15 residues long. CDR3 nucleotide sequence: TGCGCCAGCAGCTGGTCTAATCCAATGAACACTGAAGCTTTCTTT. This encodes CASSWSNPMNTEAFF.

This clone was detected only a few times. The CDR3 protein is CAWGRDRGNTEAFF. The CDR3 nucleotides read TGTGCCTGGGGGAGGGACAGGGGGAACACTGAAGCTTTCTTT. This chain joins TRBV30 and TRBJ1-1; 10 bases are a match to TRBD1. The junction had 4 bases not matched to a gene; V was cut back by 5 bases and J by 1 base. CDR3 length: 14 amino acids. The V gene's germline CDR1 is GTSNPN and CDR2 SVGIG (reference sequence).

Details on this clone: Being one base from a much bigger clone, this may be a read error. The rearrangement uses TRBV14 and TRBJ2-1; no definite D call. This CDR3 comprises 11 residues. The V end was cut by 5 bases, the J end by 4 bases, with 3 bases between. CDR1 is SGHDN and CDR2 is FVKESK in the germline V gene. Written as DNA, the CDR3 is TGTGCCAGCAGCTATTACAATGAGCAGTTCTTC. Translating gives CASSYYNEQFF.

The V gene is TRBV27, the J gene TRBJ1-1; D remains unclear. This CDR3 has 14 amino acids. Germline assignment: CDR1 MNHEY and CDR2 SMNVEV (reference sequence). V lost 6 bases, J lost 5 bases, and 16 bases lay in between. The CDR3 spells CASSMAERGTEAFF. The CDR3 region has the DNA TGTGCCAGCAGCATGGCGGAGAGAGGGACTGAAGCTTTCTTT.

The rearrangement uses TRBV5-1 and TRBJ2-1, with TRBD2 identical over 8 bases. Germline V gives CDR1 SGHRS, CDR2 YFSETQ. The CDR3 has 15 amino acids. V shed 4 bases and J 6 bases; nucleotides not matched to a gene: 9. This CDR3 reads CASSRNRGGGNEQFF. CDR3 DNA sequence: TGCGCCAGCAGCCGGAATCGGGGGGGTGGCAATGAGCAGTTCTTC.

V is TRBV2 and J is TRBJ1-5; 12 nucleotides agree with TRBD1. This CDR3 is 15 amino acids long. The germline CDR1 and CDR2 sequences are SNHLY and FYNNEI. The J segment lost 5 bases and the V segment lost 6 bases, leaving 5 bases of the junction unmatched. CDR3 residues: CASSLGTGGYQPQHF. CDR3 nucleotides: TGTGCCAGCAGCCTCGGGACAGGGGGCTATCAGCCCCAGCATTTT.

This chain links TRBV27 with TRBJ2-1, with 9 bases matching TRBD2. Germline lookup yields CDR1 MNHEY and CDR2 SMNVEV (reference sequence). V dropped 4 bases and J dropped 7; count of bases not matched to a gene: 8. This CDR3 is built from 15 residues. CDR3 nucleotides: TGTGCCAGCAGTTCGGGGCGGGGGGGCCAAAATGAGCAGTTCTTC. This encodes CASSSGRGGQNEQFF.

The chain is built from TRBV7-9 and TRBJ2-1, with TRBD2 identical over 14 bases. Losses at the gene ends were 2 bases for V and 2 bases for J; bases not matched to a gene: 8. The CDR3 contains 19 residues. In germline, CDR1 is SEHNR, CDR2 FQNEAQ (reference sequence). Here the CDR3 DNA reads TGTGCCAGCAGCTTATCGGGACTAGCGGGAGTGTCCCCCTACAATGAGCAGTTCTTC. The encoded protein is CASSLSGLAGVSPYNEQFF.

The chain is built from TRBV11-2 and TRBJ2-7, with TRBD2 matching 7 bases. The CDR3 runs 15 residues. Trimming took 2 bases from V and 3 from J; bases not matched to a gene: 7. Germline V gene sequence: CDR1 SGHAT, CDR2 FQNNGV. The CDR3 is CASSLNEAGIYEQYV. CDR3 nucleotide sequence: TGTGCCAGCAGCTTAAACGAAGCGGGGATCTACGAGCAGTACGTC.

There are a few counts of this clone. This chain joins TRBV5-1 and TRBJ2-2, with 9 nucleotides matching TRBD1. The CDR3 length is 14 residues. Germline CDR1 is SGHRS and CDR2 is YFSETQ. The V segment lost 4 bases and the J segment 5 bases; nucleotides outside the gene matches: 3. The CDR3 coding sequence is TGCGCCAGCAGCGTCGGGACAGGGACCGGGGAGCTGTTTTTT. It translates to CASSVGTGTGELFF.

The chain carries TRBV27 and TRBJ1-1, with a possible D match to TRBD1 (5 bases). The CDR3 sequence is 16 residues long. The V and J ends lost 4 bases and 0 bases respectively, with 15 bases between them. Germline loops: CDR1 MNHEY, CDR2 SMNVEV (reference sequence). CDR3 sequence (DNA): TGTGCCAGCAGTTCCTCATCCGGGACTGTGAACACTGAAGCTTTCTTT. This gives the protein CASSSSSGTVNTEAFF.

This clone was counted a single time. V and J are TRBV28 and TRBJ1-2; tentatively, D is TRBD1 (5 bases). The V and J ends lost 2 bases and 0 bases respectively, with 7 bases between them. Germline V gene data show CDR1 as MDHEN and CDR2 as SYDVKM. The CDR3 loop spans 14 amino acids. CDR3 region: CASSLGRANYGYTF. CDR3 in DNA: TGTGCCAGCAGTTTAGGCAGGGCTAACTATGGCTACACCTTC.